The entry that follows covers one TCR beta chain sequence. Its specificity is unknown. This record belongs to a study of monozygotic twins with inflammatory bowel disease. Broader study findings: Twin concordance left repertoire similarity unchanged, with limited power a possible explanation for this lack of difference.

A total RNA quantity of 3500 ng went into each TCR library. The UMIs carried a 6-nucleotide sample barcode, and they were added by template switching. TCRdb reanalyzed the 5' RACE reads and collapses them to one entry per CDR3 protein, without DNA. The sample's table shows 400,000 or so distinct CDR3 sequences. The sequenced material came from blood. This clonotype was sampled from a human donor with ulcerative colitis or Crohn's disease, or a healthy co-twin of an affected twin (not recorded which).

Here the CDR3 reads CASSFMAGVAYEQYF. The V gene is TRBV27, the J gene TRBJ2-7; TCRdb designates TRBD1, a call that cannot be tested without DNA. The CDR3 consists of 15 residues. Germline CDR1 MNHEY, CDR2 SMNVEV (reference sequence).